These 29 T cell receptor beta chains came from one sample sequenced in a study of monozygotic twins with inflammatory bowel disease. TCRdb re-called the 5' RACE reads, yielding one record per CDR3 amino acid sequence without DNA. The sample totals more than 350,000 distinct CDR3 sequences. The sequencing input was blood. These receptors were taken from a human donor with ulcerative colitis or Crohn's disease, or a healthy co-twin of an affected twin (not recorded which).

The V and J genes are TRBV7-9 and TRBJ2-1; TCRdb gives TRBD1 as the D gene, but with no DNA this cannot be confirmed. The CDR3 is 15 residues long. The germline CDR1 and CDR2 sequences are SEHNR and FQNEAQ (reference sequence). The CDR3 spells CASRGETGSYNEQFF.

The chain combines TRBV18 with TRBJ2-5; no DNA is available, so the TRBD2 call from TCRdb remains unchecked. This CDR3 is 15 amino acids long. Germline values: CDR1 KGHSH, CDR2 LQKENI. The CDR3 sequence: CASSPSGLALETQYF.

This chain links TRBV4-2 with TRBJ2-3; TCRdb designates TRBD2, a call that cannot be tested without DNA. The CDR3 consists of 18 residues. Germline loops: CDR1 LGHNA, CDR2 YNFKEQ. The CDR3 loop reads CASSQERLLAESTDTQYF.

The chain couples TRBV6-2 or TRBV6-3 to TRBJ1-5; the D call from TCRdb, TRBD1, cannot be confirmed without DNA. The germline V gene encodes CDR1 MNHEY and CDR2 SVGEGT. The CDR3 loop spans 15 amino acids. The chain's CDR3 is CATTEGTHSNQPQHF.

The V call is TRBV7-9, the J call TRBJ2-7; TCRdb returns TRBD2, unconfirmable since there is no DNA. The V gene's germline CDR1 is SEHNR and CDR2 FQNEAQ (reference sequence). This CDR3 is built from 14 residues. CDR3 protein: CASSLRREVDEQYF.

The chain uses TRBV24-1 and TRBJ2-3. CDR1 and CDR2 (germline): KGHDR, SFDVKD. There are 13 residues in the CDR3. The CDR3 sequence is CATSEGSTDTQYF.

The gene calls are TRBV5-5 and TRBJ2-7; the D call of TRBD2 rests on TCRdb alone, since no DNA is present to check it. Looked up from germline, CDR1 is SGHKS and CDR2 is YYEKEE (reference sequence). The CDR3 covers 13 residues. CDR3 sequence: CASSRLSGHEQYF. Based on the CDR3 plus reference TRBV5-5 and TRBJ2-7, the full variable domain is DAGVTQSPTHLIKTRGQQVTLRCSPISGHKSVSWYQQVLGQGPQFIFQYYEKEERGRGNFPDRFSARQFPNYSSELNVNALLLGDSALYLCASSRLSGHEQYFGPGTRLTVT.

The chain carries TRBV7-2 and TRBJ2-1. The CDR3 has 12 amino acids. The germline CDR1 and CDR2 sequences are SGHTA and FQGNSA. The CDR3 protein is CASSSYHNEQFF.

The V call is TRBV28, the J call TRBJ2-1; TCRdb lists TRBD1, though no DNA is available to test this call. The V gene's germline CDR1 is MDHEN and CDR2 SYDVKM. The CDR3 covers 15 residues. This CDR3 is CATYGAGGGMNEQFF.

V is TRBV10-3 and J is TRBJ1-5; lacking DNA, the TRBD1 call made by TCRdb goes unchecked. The CDR3 is 15 amino acids. Germline V CDR1 and CDR2: ENHRY, SYGVKD. This chain's CDR3 is CAISEGQGVSQPQHF.

The chain has TRBV28 and TRBJ1-6; the TCRdb D gene call, TRBD1, has no DNA to confirm it. This CDR3 comprises 15 residues. Germline lookup yields CDR1 MDHEN and CDR2 SYDVKM. CDR3: CASSPGTGANSPLHF.

The chain combines TRBV20-1 with TRBJ2-3. Germline CDR1 is DFQATT and CDR2 is SNEGSKA (reference sequence). CDR3 size: 17 residues. CDR3 in amino acids: CSARDPLAGPSTDTQYF.

This chain links TRBV7-2 with TRBJ2-3; without DNA, the TCRdb call of TRBD1 cannot be checked. Germline V gene sequence: CDR1 SGHTA, CDR2 FQGNSA. CDR3 size: 14 residues. The chain's CDR3 is CASSLGSATDTQYF. The full variable domain, in which reference TRBV7-2 and TRBJ2-3 provide the parts outside the CDR3, is GAGVSQSPSNKVTEKGKDVELRCDPISGHTALYWYRQSLGQGLEFLIYFQGNSAPDKSGLPSDRFSAERTGGSVSTLTIQRTQQEDSAVYLCASSLGSATDTQYFGPGTRLTVL.

This chain links TRBV3-1 with TRBJ2-5; lacking DNA, the TRBD2 call made by TCRdb goes unchecked. The CDR3 extends over 14 amino acids. Germline CDR1 is LGHDT and CDR2 is YNNKEL (reference sequence). CDR3 amino acids: CASRRTPSAETQYF.

V usage is TRBV29-1 and J usage is TRBJ1-1; as DNA is missing, the TRBD1 call by TCRdb cannot be tested. The CDR3 totals 12 residues. Germline CDR1 is SQVTM and CDR2 is ANQGSEA. The CDR3 is CSVRGGKGEAFF.

V gene TRBV12-2 combines with J gene TRBJ2-7; lacking DNA, the TRBD2 call made by TCRdb goes unchecked. TRBV12-2 is a recognized pseudogene. The length of the CDR3 is 16 residues. The CDR3 is CASRLESTSGDDEQYF.

The rearrangement uses TRBV3-1 and TRBJ1-3; the D gene TCRdb calls, TRBD1, cannot be checked with no DNA. Germline CDR1 reads LGHDT; CDR2 reads YNNKEL (reference sequence). This CDR3 is built from 14 residues. CDR3: CASSPFDRGNTIYF.

The rearrangement links TRBV28 to TRBJ1-1; TCRdb designates TRBD1, a call that cannot be tested without DNA. This CDR3 has 15 residues. From germline, CDR1 is MDHEN and CDR2 SYDVKM. The CDR3 loop reads CASSPPTGMNTEAFF. Variable domain in full (rest from reference TRBV28 and TRBJ1-1): DVKVTQSSRYLVKRTGEKVFLECVQDMDHENMFWYRQDPGLGLRLIYFSYDVKMKEKGDIPEGYSVSREKKERFSLILESASTNQTSMYLCASSPPTGMNTEAFFGQGTRLTVV.

V and J are TRBV4-2 and TRBJ1-6; TCRdb's assignment of TRBD1 cannot be checked, as there is no DNA. This CDR3 region has 16 residues. Germline V gives CDR1 LGHNA, CDR2 YNFKEQ. CDR3 residues: CASSQVGQGYNSPLHF.

This chain joins TRBV4-3 and TRBJ2-1; TCRdb lists TRBD1, though no DNA is available to test this call. The length of the CDR3 is 13 residues. Germline V gene sequence: CDR1 LGHNA, CDR2 YSLEER. CDR3 loop: CASSSGTSNEQFF.

CDR3 in amino acids: CASSFEWADTQYF. The V and J genes are TRBV11-1 and TRBJ2-3; TCRdb proposes TRBD1, but this gene call is untestable without DNA. Germline V CDR1 and CDR2: SGHAT, FQDESV (reference sequence). The CDR3 is made up of 13 amino acids.

This chain connects TRBV6-1 to TRBJ2-7; the D call from TCRdb, TRBD1, cannot be confirmed without DNA. CDR3 length equals 14 residues. CDR1 and CDR2 (germline): MNHNS, SASEGT. The CDR3: CASNPGDPPYEQYF.

This chain joins TRBV10-3 and TRBJ2-7; TCRdb proposes TRBD1, but this gene call is untestable without DNA. The CDR3 has 13 amino acids. Germline CDR1 reads ENHRY; CDR2 reads SYGVKD. Here the CDR3 reads CVISEQGPYEQYF.

CDR3 sequence: CASSQSASTYNSPLHF. The chain employs TRBV4-1 and TRBJ1-6. CDR1 and CDR2 from the germline V gene are MGHRA and YSYEKL. This CDR3 has 16 amino acids.

The rearrangement links TRBV6-5 to TRBJ2-1; without DNA, the TCRdb call of TRBD2 cannot be checked. Germline CDR1 MNHEY, CDR2 SVGAGI. The CDR3 is 15 residues long. CDR3 region: CASSYRLASYNEQFF.

This sequence joins TRBV6-1 and TRBJ1-2; the TCRdb D gene call, TRBD1, has no DNA to confirm it. There are 14 residues in the CDR3. Per the germline V gene, CDR1 is MNHNS and CDR2 is SASEGT. The CDR3 is CASSGAGTGGGYTF.

The chain recombines TRBV4-1 with TRBJ1-5; the TRBD1 assignment by TCRdb is unverifiable without DNA. The CDR3 has 18 amino acids. Per the germline V gene, CDR1 is MGHRA and CDR2 is YSYEKL. This CDR3 is CASSLDNLGDRGLQPQHF.

The chain uses TRBV25-1 and TRBJ1-1; absent DNA, TCRdb's TRBD1 call cannot be checked. Germline CDR1 reads MGHDK; CDR2 reads SYGVNS. CDR3 size: 15 residues. CDR3 sequence reads: CASSEQAGLNTEAFF.

The rearrangement uses TRBV7-3 and TRBJ1-5. Germline-derived CDR1 and CDR2 are SGHTA and FQGTGA. The CDR3 is 18 amino acids. CDR3 amino acids: CASSLTRREGGGNQPQHF.